This entry lists 18 T cell receptor beta chains sequenced from one sample in a study of blood T cell repertoires in COVID-19. Profiled with immunoSEQ multiplex PCR; TCRdb holds only in-frame clones, not every one. This table has nearly 250,000 clones, approximately 84% appearing once. The specimen sequenced was peripheral blood. These receptors came from an elderly woman with acute or convalescent COVID-19.

The chain carries TRBV24-1 and TRBJ1-6; D call uncertain. The CDR3 consists of 17 residues. Per germline, CDR1 KGHDR and CDR2 SFDVKD. The V and J ends lost 1 base and 11 bases respectively, with 20 bases between them. The CDR3: CATSDFRLGVENTPLHF. In DNA, the CDR3 is TGTGCCACCAGTGATTTTAGATTGGGTGTGGAGAATACACCCCTCCACTTT.

This rearrangement joins TRBV19 to TRBJ2-3, with 7 bases matching TRBD1. Per germline, CDR1 LNHDA and CDR2 SQIVND (reference sequence). V trimming: 5 bases; J trimming: 1 base; junction bases outside the gene matches: 3. This CDR3 region has 14 residues. The CDR3 is CASSPGQGTDTQYF. The CDR3 DNA is TGTGCCAGTAGTCCAGGACAGGGCACAGATACGCAGTATTTT. Combining the CDR3 with reference TRBV19 and TRBJ2-3 gives the whole variable domain DGGITQSPKYLFRKEGQNVTLSCEQNLNHDAMYWYRQDPGQGLRLIYYSQIVNDFQKGDIAEGYSVSREKKESFPLTVTSAQKNPTAFYLCASSPGQGTDTQYFGPGTRLTVL.

Here the CDR3 reads CASKNRAANTEAFF. As DNA, the CDR3 is TGTGCCAGCAAAAACAGGGCTGCGAACACTGAAGCTTTCTTT. The chain joins TRBV6-6 to TRBJ1-1; a possible D gene is TRBD1 (6 bases). V lost 7 bases and J 1 base, leaving 13 bases between the germline ends. Germline loops: CDR1 MNHNY, CDR2 SVGAGI (reference sequence). There are 14 residues in the CDR3.

J is TRBJ2-3 and V is TRBV4-1, with D possibly matching TRBD1 (6 bases). The CDR3 spans 13 residues. CDR1 is MGHRA, CDR2 YSYEKL, per germline. The germline V and J ends were trimmed by 1 base and 7 bases, with 9 bases remaining between them. CDR3 in DNA: TGCGCCAGCAGCCAAGGGGGACAAAATACGCAGTATTTT. Its protein is CASSQGGQNTQYF.

The chain combines TRBV5-5 with TRBJ2-1; 9 bases match TRBD1. This CDR3 is 15 amino acids long. V was clipped by 4 bases and J by 6 bases; unmatched bases: 8. Germline V CDR1 and CDR2: SGHKS, YYEKEE (reference sequence). CDR3 residues: CASSDRTGDGNEQFF. The CDR3 DNA is TGTGCCAGCAGCGATCGGACAGGGGATGGCAATGAGCAGTTCTTC.

The chain links TRBV5-4 to TRBJ2-7, with TRBD2 identical over 7 bases. The CDR3 totals 13 residues. With V trimmed by 5 bases and J by 4 bases, 6 bases remained unmatched. Germline CDR1 and CDR2: SGHNT and YYREEE (reference sequence). The CDR3 nucleotides read TGTGCCAGCAGGGTCGGGGGGAGGTACGAGCAGTACTTC. It specifies CASRVGGRYEQYF.

This chain joins TRBV2 and TRBJ2-1, with 13 bases matching TRBD2. The CDR3 has 15 residues. J gave up 9 bases and V 8 bases, and 10 bases lay outside the gene matches. Germline V lookup: CDR1 SNHLY, CDR2 FYNNEI. The CDR3 region is CASQAGTSGTTEQFF. Here the CDR3 DNA reads TGTGCCAGCCAAGCCGGGACTAGCGGGACCACTGAGCAGTTCTTC.

The chain links TRBV5-4 to TRBJ1-6; a weak D match, TRBD1 (6 bases). The V end was cut by 0 bases, the J end by 10 bases, with 11 bases between. CDR1 is SGHNT and CDR2 is YYREEE in the germline V gene (reference sequence). CDR3 length: 14 residues. CDR3 bases: TGTGCCAGCAGCTTGGACAGGGAGAAATCACCCCTCCACTTT. Its protein is CASSLDREKSPLHF.

The gene calls are TRBV18 and TRBJ2-1; 7 bases are shared with TRBD2. The V segment lost 4 bases and the J segment 7 bases; nucleotides outside the gene matches: 7. The CDR3 is 14 amino acids. CDR1 and CDR2 from the germline V gene are KGHSH and LQKENI. The CDR3 protein is CASSRTGTKNEQFF. The CDR3 DNA is TGTGCCAGCTCACGTACCGGGACTAAGAATGAGCAGTTCTTC.

As for this clone: Other DNA sequences of this sample code for an identical CDR3. The V and J genes are TRBV30 and TRBJ1-6; weak D call: TRBD1 (6 bases). CDR1 GTSNPN and CDR2 SVGIG come from the germline V gene (reference sequence). V shed 2 bases and J shed 7 bases, with 9 bases lying between them. This CDR3 comprises 13 residues. The CDR3 here is CAWSPQGNSPLHF. The CDR3 DNA reads as TGTGCCTGGAGTCCCCAGGGGAATTCACCCCTCCACTTT.

As concerns this clone: It is unclear where the CDR3 begins or ends on the DNA, so no DNA is shown, and the CDR3 is as TCRdb lists it. This sequence joins TRBV19 and TRBJ2-1; the table's D call of TRBD2 was not tested on the DNA. CDR1 and CDR2 (germline): LNHDA, SQIVND (reference sequence). The CDR3 has 14 residues if both end residues are counted. CDR3 protein: CASTSGRGRNEQFF.

This chain connects TRBV11-3 to TRBJ1-3; D gene unclear. Germline V gene lookup returns CDR1 SGHNT and CDR2 YENEEA. The CDR3 runs to 15 residues. V was clipped by 0 bases and J by 4 bases, with 10 bases between them. The CDR3 protein is CASSLDPTPGNTIYF. The CDR3 DNA is TGTGCCAGCAGCTTAGATCCGACACCCGGAAACACCATATATTTT.

The rearrangement links TRBV11-2 to TRBJ2-3; a possible D gene is TRBD2 (6 bases). From germline, CDR1 is SGHAT and CDR2 FQNNGV. The V end lost 4 bases, the J end lost 4 bases, and 12 bases lay between the germline ends. The CDR3 consists of 14 residues. The CDR3 coding sequence is TGTGCCAGCAGCTGGACCCGACTAGCAGATACGCAGTATTTT. Protein product: CASSWTRLADTQYF.

The chain combines TRBV18 with TRBJ2-1; TRBD2 aligns across 11 bases. Germline V CDR1 and CDR2: KGHSH, LQKENI. J was trimmed by 5 bases and V by 6 bases; bases with no gene match: 9. CDR3 length: 16 residues. CDR3 sequence (DNA): TGTGCCAGCTCCCGGACTAGCGGGCGGGGAAACAATGAGCAGTTCTTC. Encoded protein: CASSRTSGRGNNEQFF.

This rearrangement joins TRBV27 to TRBJ2-1, with D uncertain. In germline, CDR1 is MNHEY, CDR2 SMNVEV (reference sequence). The length of the CDR3 is 15 residues. Trimming shortened V by 5 bases and J by 9 bases, and 20 bases separated the two germline ends. Here the CDR3 DNA reads TGTGCCAGCAGTACTGTGTACGCGCAGGTTCCTGAGCAGTTCTTC. Translated: CASSTVYAQVPEQFF.

V and J are TRBV19 and TRBJ1-5; the match to TRBD1 covers 8 bases. CDR3 length equals 15 residues. The V gene end was trimmed by 9 bases and the J gene end by 0 bases; junction bases not matched to a gene: 7. Germline CDR1 is LNHDA and CDR2 is SQIVND (reference sequence). The CDR3 protein is CASQMTGVSNQPQHF. The DNA of the CDR3 is TGTGCCAGCCAAATGACAGGGGTTAGCAATCAGCCCCAGCATTTT. The full variable domain, rest sourced from reference TRBV19 and TRBJ1-5, is DGGITQSPKYLFRKEGQNVTLSCEQNLNHDAMYWYRQDPGQGLRLIYYSQIVNDFQKGDIAEGYSVSREKKESFPLTVTSAQKNPTAFYLCASQMTGVSNQPQHFGDGTRLSIL.

The gene calls are TRBV28 and TRBJ1-5; the match to TRBD1 covers 7 bases. Germline V gives CDR1 MDHEN, CDR2 SYDVKM. The ends lost 2 bases at V and 4 bases at J; junction bases unmatched: 11. The CDR3 has 17 amino acids. CDR3 protein: CASSLPPDRARNQPQHF. The CDR3 DNA follows: TGTGCCAGCAGTTTACCCCCAGACAGGGCTAGAAATCAGCCCCAGCATTTT.

The V gene is TRBV19, the J gene TRBJ1-5; TRBD1 agrees at 9 bases. Germline V gene data show CDR1 as LNHDA and CDR2 as SQIVND (reference sequence). V trimming: 5 bases; J trimming: 6 bases; junction bases outside the gene matches: 11. There are 16 residues in the CDR3. The CDR3 spells CASSAKTGGRGQPQHF. The CDR3 bases are TGTGCCAGTAGTGCAAAAACAGGGGGCAGGGGTCAGCCCCAGCATTTT.